This TCR beta chain originates from a study of T cells in Graves' hyperthyroidism and ophthalmopathy. Germline V gene sequence: CDR1 LNHDA, CDR2 SQIVND (reference sequence). The CDR3 loop spans 14 amino acids. Trimming pared 7 bases from V and 6 bases from J, leaving 18 bases between. Researchers took RNA transcripts and amplified the TCR beta CDR3 regions from them. The TCR CDR3 first-round RT-PCR relied on the HTBI primer set. Each CDR3 protein gets one entry after TCRdb re-called the multiplex PCR reads with MiXCR. The repertoire holds about 600,000 distinct CDR3 sequences, roughly 15% seen once, with around 3.3% in the top ten.

The receptor comes from a woman in her thirties or forties with Graves' ophthalmopathy. What was sequenced was blood. This sequence joins TRBV19 and TRBJ1-1; tentative D call: TRBD1 (5 bases). The DNA for the CDR3 is TGTGCCAGTATCAAGGACATTCCGCCAGCTGAAGCTTTCTTT. It codes for CASIKDIPPAEAFF.